The entry below describes one T cell receptor (beta chain). The antigen it recognizes is unknown. This entry belongs to a study of cytomegalovirus exposure and HLA in healthy donors (dated by TCRdb to about 2017). With respect to the entire study: According to an earlier analysis of several hundred of the donors, about 179 million T cells yielded 120 million or so unique TCR beta sequences and approximately 300 Gb of sequence data. HLA typing included class I and class II loci at four-digit resolution. Among roughly 400 genotyped donors of the cohort, an average of approximately 200,000 unique TCR beta nucleotide sequences was sequenced per donor, of which roughly 17% were non-productive. To predict cytomegalovirus infection status, the study brought together high-throughput TCR immunosequencing, statistical association of individual TCRs with disease status, and machine learning. Four or five DR-DQ haplotypes were handled as single units for association and clustering, since linkage in the cohort was strong. Of the roughly 430 genotyped donors, 81% fell in the genetic ancestry cluster associated with self-reported Caucasian donors. Approximately 330 gigabases of sequencing data and 70 million to 95 million unique TCR sequences made up an early release that covered 640 HLA-typed donors. All discovery cohort repertoires had been generated using a single sequencing platform. Genome-wide SNP genotypes for about 65% of the 666 donors were used in a later genetic analysis, which treated that subset as a discovery cohort. The T cell repertoires of some 700 subjects were profiled by immunosequencing and related to cytomegalovirus serostatus. Rather than drawing on any new phenotypic data, the later analysis identified candidate immune exposures from TCR beta sequences and the way those sequences occurred across donors. Besides the first cohort of 550 to 750 subjects, a separate validation cohort made up of 120 different subjects was used. Donor age, sex, ethnicity and CMV serostatus were compiled alongside the repertoire data. The number of typed donors differed by locus: about 620-640 for A, B, C, DRB1 and DQB1; approximately 540 for DQA1; some 590 for DPA1; and around 470 for DPB1. To study patterns of TCR occurrence, a later analysis re-analyzed previously published TCR beta repertoires from several hundred donors and added high-resolution HLA genotyping. The aim of the study was to test whether cataloging public T cell receptors could identify signatures of past pathogen exposure. To decide whether each TCR beta V gene segment behaved as functional or pseudogenic, an earlier analysis of several hundred of the donors relied on high-throughput TCR beta sequencing. What the study reported, not specific to this receptor: The 87-base-pair reads could not distinguish some IMGT-functional V segments, including TRBV6-2 and TRBV6-3, so those segments were excluded. The classifier was reported to diagnose cytomegalovirus status with high specificity and sensitivity in both the original and validation cohorts. In a later analysis, the rate of TCR association differed among HLA loci, with DRB1 alleles having the most associated TCRs and HLA-C alleles having the fewest. In a later analysis, HLA-associated TCR beta chains were found to be more clonally expanded and to have lower generation probabilities than equally common non-associated chains. It was suggested by the authors that the approach could potentially be generalized to other disease states and immunological phenotypes. In a later analysis, 16,951 TCR beta sequences were associated with specific HLA alleles at a false discovery rate of 0.05. A further reported finding was that TCR beta sequences accurately predicted the HLA-A and HLA-B alleles for most subjects in the first cohort. An association between a missense DCLRE1C variant and V-gene and J-gene trimming of TCR beta chains was found in a later genetic analysis and replicated in an independent cohort. Strong co-occurrence of HLA alleles, especially DR and DQ, made assigning TCR associations to individual alleles difficult. Most CMV-associated TCR beta chains appeared to be HLA-restricted in a later analysis, and the HLA associations seemed to be driven largely by CMV exposure. Because HLA typing was missing for some donors at each locus, association tests included only the typed subset. The cohort was sequenced for TCR beta chains only, and without alpha or paired-chain data the features that could be detected were limited. In the study, around 160 TCR beta chains were listed as associated with cytomegalovirus. Broadly in line with IMGT annotations, most TCR beta V segments showed up in productive rearrangements about 87% or about 30% of the time in an earlier analysis of approximately 600 of the donors. Approximately 18 rarely observed V segments, including chromosome 9 orphons, were excluded from the earlier analysis of about 610 of the donors because counts were too low. In vitro tests confirmed that a few of the cytomegalovirus-associated TCR beta chains recognize cytomegalovirus antigens. The presence/absence analyses assumed that sequencing depth was roughly uniform across donors, and that assumption may not be true. According to a later analysis, parvovirus B19, influenza, CMV and Epstein-Barr virus appeared linked to several top co-occurrence clusters. Most TCR sequences were observed very rarely across donors, whereas some public TCRs were present in many individuals. Correlated functional status among segregating V segments might be attributable to linkage disequilibrium, but an unknown experimental factor could not be ruled out. The sequencing pipeline was judged likely to have produced a cluster of highly shared sequence variants as a technical artifact. The only immune exposure information available for the cohort was CMV serostatus. In a later genetic analysis, fewer N-insertions in productive TCRs were reported among donors in an Asian-associated ancestry cluster than the roughly 640-donor mean.

In total, around 600 healthy bone marrow donors made up the cohort. Cohort members were all nominally healthy when sampled, although unrecorded immune exposures were likely present. The donor was CMV seronegative and belonged to the group of roughly 330 seronegative cohort members. Every donor gave a peripheral blood sample, and the peripheral blood mononuclear cells from that sample were used for TCR beta sequencing. Genomic DNA extraction from the blood cell samples was performed with the Qiagen DNeasy Blood Extraction Kit. The CDR3 covers 15 residues, taking in both the cysteine and the phenylalanine. The entry retains the CDR3 DNA only, 45 bases that are in frame from base 1. From the germline V gene (reference sequence), CDR1 is SGHNT and CDR2 is YYREEE. Trimming takes 0 bases from V and 7 bases from J, and the germline ends sit 16 bases apart. The library was obtained by the immunoSEQ multiplex PCR assay. For the multiplex PCR, a mixture combining 60 forward primers for TCR Vbeta segments and 13 reverse primers for TCR Jbeta segments was used. The CDR3 region of rearranged TCR beta genes was amplified from genomic DNA with a multiplex PCR assay. The amplified TCR beta libraries were sequenced on the Illumina HiSeq System as 87-base-pair reads. On the authors' methods: A later analysis tallied tens of millions of unique TCR beta chains across the 700 or so repertoires, and around 12 million of those chains were shared by two or more donors. Raw reads were error-corrected and collapsed into unique sequences with a nearest-neighbor algorithm that merged closely related sequences to remove PCR and sequencing errors. CDR3 sequences were aligned to IMGT reference sequences to assign V, D and J gene segments. For a sequence to be retained, a match of at least six nucleotides was required to both a V gene segment and a J gene segment. Rearrangements were classified as productive when the CDR3 lacked stop codons and remained in frame with V and J, and all other rearrangements were classified as non-productive. CDR3 was defined according to IMGT convention as the region running from the second conserved V-encoded cysteine to the conserved J-encoded phenylalanine. In an earlier analysis of around 540 of the donors, sequences lacking an unambiguous match to a single V gene segment were excluded. In an earlier analysis of approximately 610 of the donors, V segments were called functional above 56.7% productive rearrangements and were called segregating when the between-donor standard deviation exceeded 5%. A statistical classification framework was developed to diagnose cytomegalovirus status using the catalog of TCR beta chain sequences. A later analysis assigned V and J genes by comparing TCR nucleotide sequences with IMGT/GENE-DB human TR gene sequences. In a later analysis, CDR3 sequences and most-parsimonious VDJ recombination scenarios were assigned using the TCRdist pipeline. In a later analysis, each TCR beta chain was defined by its CDR3 amino acid sequence together with its V-gene family, and reads lacking a unique V-gene family were excluded. As a way to deal with suspected cross-contamination and a sequencing artifact, a later analysis dropped 592 nucleotide sequences that were highly shared and had low generation probability. For each public chain, a later analysis derived a clonal expansion index from normalized ranks of inferred template counts within each repertoire. In a later analysis, generation probabilities were computed with a VDJ recombination model fitted to out-of-frame rearrangements, and the resulting probabilities were checked against IGoR. In a later analysis, hypergeometric tests were used to score TCR-TCR, TCR-HLA and TCR-CMV co-occurrence, with a repertoire-size bias correction applied to TCR pairs. In a later analysis, false discovery rates were estimated by permuting HLA or CMV assignments 20 times. A later analysis grouped co-occurring TCRs with DBSCAN, adding TCRdist sequence similarity when clustering within HLA-allele-positive subsets. Repertoires with fewer than 30,000 or more than 120,000 public chains were left out of co-occurrence clustering, as were four to six repertoires with anomalous nucleotide sharing. This is the immuneACCESS table as TCRdb keeps it, with only in-frame sequences that have V and J called. A part of the clones is gone; compared with another copy, unresolved V genes explain less than half, and the rest is unexplained. V, J and clone size were drawn from that table, and D and trimming were deduced from the DNA. This sample's records show about 90,000 clones. Just under 3.5% of the sample belongs to the ten largest clones.

The sample was PBMCs. The receptor chain draws on TRBV5-4 and TRBJ2-5, with TRBD2 tentatively as D gene (5 bases match). The clonotype originates from a woman aged 30 to 39 in good health and CMV-seronegative. The CDR3 region reads CASSLGYAEGGTQYF. Here is the DNA: TGTGCCAGCAGCTTGGGATATGCCGAAGGAGGGACCCAGTACTTC.